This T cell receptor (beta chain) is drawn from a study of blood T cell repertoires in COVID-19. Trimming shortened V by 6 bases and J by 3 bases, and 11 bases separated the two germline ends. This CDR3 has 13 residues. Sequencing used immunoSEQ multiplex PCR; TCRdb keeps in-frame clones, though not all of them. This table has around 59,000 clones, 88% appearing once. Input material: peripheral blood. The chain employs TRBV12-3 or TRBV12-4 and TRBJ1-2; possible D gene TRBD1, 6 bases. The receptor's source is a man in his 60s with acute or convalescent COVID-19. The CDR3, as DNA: TGTGCCAGCAGGCCACAGGGCCACTATGGCTACACCTTC. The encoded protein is CASRPQGHYGYTF.